This T cell receptor beta chain is from a study of cytotoxic CD8 clonotypes in ibrutinib-treated CLL (dated by TCRdb to the early 2020s). Context from the whole study: The cohort was composed of ten to eleven relapsed/refractory and around 15 treatment-naive patients; IGHV unmutated status was identified in 17 patients. Cryopreserved peripheral blood mononuclear cells were collected before treatment, at response, and at either disease progression or sustained remission. Samples averaged 255,043 productive templates and tens of thousands of productive rearrangements. Response samples were obtained after a median of around eleven months of treatment, with a range of about 6 to 36 months. Every sample from remission and from progressive disease was obtained while the patients were still on ibrutinib. Partial responses were observed in approximately 24 patients and complete responses in 2; after a median follow-up of around 68 months, remission was maintained in 14 patients and progression was observed in approximately twelve. Of the approximately 86 participants in the trial, 25 to 30 had longitudinal samples available.

As to this clone: What this receptor recognizes is not known. Base qualities are not recorded, but no much larger clone differs from it by a single base.

Looking up the germline V gene (reference sequence) yields CDR1 LNHNV and CDR2 YYDKDF. V loses 5 bases, J loses 1 base, and the germline ends lie 12 bases apart. The CDR3 starts with the cysteine, ends with the phenylalanine, and has 15 residues. The entry retains the CDR3 DNA only, 45 bases that are in frame from base 1. The goal of deep resolution MiSeq sequencing was a depth between 1 in 1 million and 1 in 200,000 T cells, and coverage averaged 10x per clonotype. TCR beta libraries were generated with the immunoSEQ hsTCRB Kit. Turning to the authors' computational methods: Data were analyzed with ImmunoSEQ Data Assistant and ImmunoSEQ Analyzer, with V, D and J genes assigned per IMGT definitions. Clonality, with values ranging from 0 to 1, was calculated as one minus the normalized Shannon entropy of productive rearrangement frequencies. Only overrepresented clonotypes making up at least 0.05% of each patient's repertoire were included in the public clonotype analysis. Approximately 14 age-matched healthy donor repertoires from immuneACCESS were used as controls for clonality. The table was pulled from immuneACCESS by TCRdb, which kept in-frame rearrangements only. Such tables lose some clones; where checked, under half of the loss comes from unresolved V genes, and the rest has no known cause. The DNA gave D and trimming, while V, J and clone size come from that table. In this sample the table shows 150,000 to 200,000 clones, approximately 80% of which occur a single time. The ten largest make up over 4.5% of the sample.

Reading the label with the study, this specimen's time point is: less than 30 months on ibrutinib. For TCR beta library preparation, about 2.2 micrograms of genomic DNA was extracted from cryopreserved PBMCs. Longitudinal blood samples from CLL patients on ibrutinib monotherapy were analyzed using high-throughput TCR beta sequencing. The patients were enrolled in a single-center, open-label phase 2 trial of ibrutinib monotherapy. Points the paper makes about the study in general: At baseline, clonality was higher than in age-matched healthy donors and showed a strong correlation with circulating CD8+ T-cell counts. Public clonotypes were rare and either contracted or stayed stable during treatment, and the rise in clonality at ibrutinib response reflected the expansion of private clonotypes. Sampling times were not matched between patients in sustained remission and patients whose disease was progressing, and lymph node repertoires were not examined. At ibrutinib response clonality went up, during sustained remission it held steady, and at progression it dropped back toward baseline.

The rearranged chain carries TRBV15 and TRBJ2-1; confidence is insufficient to name the D gene. The source is a human donor with chronic lymphocytic leukemia. The sequenced sample was PBMCs, obtained after 24 months of ibrutinib treatment. CDR3 loop: CATSPLAASYNEQFF. Here is the DNA: TGTGCCACCAGCCCATTGGCGGCGTCCTACAATGAGCAGTTCTTC.